This paragraph reports one T cell receptor (beta chain). The assay was immunoSEQ multiplex PCR, and TCRdb's table has in-frame clones only and misses some. This table has 200,000 to 250,000 clones, roughly four fifths appearing once. The record originates from a study of blood T cell repertoires in COVID-19. For the study at large: T cells, B-cell-depleted T cells, or PBMCs provided the cDNA or gDNA that served as material.

Germline V gives CDR1 LGHNA, CDR2 YNFKEQ. The CDR3 consists of 16 residues. V shed 2 bases, J shed 3 bases, and the junction held 1 base outside the gene matches. The J gene is TRBJ2-5, the V gene TRBV4-2, with 15 bases lining up with TRBD2. Sequenced: peripheral blood. This TCR came from a woman aged 50 to 65 with acute or convalescent COVID-19. CDR3 protein: CASSQRTSGGEETQYF. The CDR3, as DNA: TGTGCCAGCAGCCAAAGGACTAGCGGGGGGGAAGAGACCCAGTACTTC.